A selection of T cell receptor beta chains follows, all from one sample in a study of technical replicates of blood from several donors. Clones were sequenced by immunoSEQ multiplex PCR, and TCRdb holds only the in-frame ones, with some missing. This table has about 68,000 clones, roughly 97% appearing once. Source material: T cells isolated from PBMCs. Receptor source: a human donor in good health. Both conserved end residues are trimmed from each CDR3. A row's size may be missing; if present it is once, few, many or a size class.

clone_size: -; v_call: TRBV27; j_call: TRBJ2-7; cdr3_aa: ASSLASGRYEQY
clone_size: -; v_call: TRBV15; j_call: TRBJ1-5; cdr3_aa: ATGHRGRDQPQH
clone_size: -; v_call: TRBV7-9; j_call: TRBJ2-1; cdr3_aa: ASNRAGGTTNEQF
clone_size: once; v_call: TRBV11-2; j_call: TRBJ2-2; cdr3_aa: ASSFYRDRGLRELF
clone_size: -; v_call: TRBV4-1; j_call: TRBJ2-1; cdr3_aa: ASSQETRVYDEQF
clone_size: once; v_call: TRBV7-9; j_call: TRBJ2-7; cdr3_aa: ASSFLAGGPLKSYEQY
clone_size: -; v_call: TRBV28; j_call: TRBJ1-1; cdr3_aa: ASSLEGRGTEAF
clone_size: -; v_call: TRBV9; j_call: TRBJ2-7; cdr3_aa: ASSAVGGEVEQY
clone_size: -; v_call: TRBV11-2; j_call: TRBJ1-1; cdr3_aa: ASSLSQRGGTEAF
clone_size: -; v_call: TRBV28; j_call: TRBJ1-5; cdr3_aa: ASSQWTGGEQPQH
clone_size: -; v_call: TRBV6-5; j_call: TRBJ1-1; cdr3_aa: ASSVTGEGTEAF
clone_size: -; v_call: TRBV6-5; j_call: TRBJ2-1; cdr3_aa: ASKTNREQF
clone_size: -; v_call: TRBV4-2; j_call: TRBJ2-2; cdr3_aa: ASSQDSGEGTINTGELF
clone_size: -; v_call: TRBV30; j_call: TRBJ2-1; cdr3_aa: AWSSRWDRADNEQF
clone_size: -; v_call: TRBV9; j_call: TRBJ2-1; cdr3_aa: ASSVGGAVLKYNEQF
clone_size: -; v_call: TRBV6-5; j_call: TRBJ2-7; cdr3_aa: ASSYSGTAYEQY
clone_size: -; v_call: TRBV5-1; j_call: TRBJ1-2; cdr3_aa: ASSFYQGSDGYT
clone_size: -; v_call: TRBV7-6; j_call: TRBJ1-2; cdr3_aa: ASSLHEQGIYGYT
clone_size: -; v_call: TRBV5-1; j_call: TRBJ1-2; cdr3_aa: ASSVEGLYYGYT
clone_size: once; v_call: TRBV28; j_call: TRBJ2-7; cdr3_aa: ASSATGFSLAEQY
clone_size: -; v_call: TRBV4-3; j_call: TRBJ2-5; cdr3_aa: ASSQVRGETQY
clone_size: -; v_call: TRBV28; j_call: TRBJ2-7; cdr3_aa: ASRLGGLEQY
clone_size: once; v_call: TRBV27; j_call: TRBJ1-1; cdr3_aa: ASATGAFTEAF
clone_size: -; v_call: TRBV28; j_call: TRBJ2-5; cdr3_aa: ASSYGTRSYQETQY
clone_size: once; v_call: TRBV7-8; j_call: TRBJ1-1; cdr3_aa: ASSLARHSPSEAF
clone_size: -; v_call: TRBV19; j_call: TRBJ2-7; cdr3_aa: ASNGRDREFEQY
clone_size: -; v_call: TRBV5-1; j_call: TRBJ2-7; cdr3_aa: ASSLSTGAYEQY
clone_size: -; v_call: TRBV19; j_call: TRBJ2-7; cdr3_aa: ATSSVSSYEQY
clone_size: -; v_call: TRBV9; j_call: TRBJ1-2; cdr3_aa: ASSVLTGNTGYT
clone_size: -; v_call: TRBV6-4; j_call: TRBJ1-1; cdr3_aa: ASSDPGCGVNTEAF
clone_size: -; v_call: TRBV10-1; j_call: TRBJ2-2; cdr3_aa: ASSYLANTGELF
clone_size: -; v_call: TRBV6-6; j_call: TRBJ1-2; cdr3_aa: AGSGGENYGYT
clone_size: -; v_call: TRBV28; j_call: TRBJ2-6; cdr3_aa: ASSSPPGQGSGANVLT
clone_size: -; v_call: TRBV4-2; j_call: TRBJ2-6; cdr3_aa: ASSQAGESGANVLT
clone_size: -; v_call: TRBV30; j_call: TRBJ1-1; cdr3_aa: AWSGFWGGGLKAF
clone_size: -; v_call: TRBV27; j_call: TRBJ2-7; cdr3_aa: ASKREDLYEQY
clone_size: -; v_call: TRBV9; j_call: TRBJ1-2; cdr3_aa: ASSSPREGHNYGYT
clone_size: -; v_call: TRBV4-1; j_call: TRBJ2-7; cdr3_aa: ASSRQSGEYGEQY
clone_size: -; v_call: TRBV7-9; j_call: TRBJ1-3; cdr3_aa: ASSPDSGNTIY
clone_size: -; v_call: TRBV4-1; j_call: TRBJ2-3; cdr3_aa: ASSPSPTRLAGGGGTQY
clone_size: -; v_call: TRBV4-2; j_call: TRBJ2-7; cdr3_aa: ASSPGHLYEQY